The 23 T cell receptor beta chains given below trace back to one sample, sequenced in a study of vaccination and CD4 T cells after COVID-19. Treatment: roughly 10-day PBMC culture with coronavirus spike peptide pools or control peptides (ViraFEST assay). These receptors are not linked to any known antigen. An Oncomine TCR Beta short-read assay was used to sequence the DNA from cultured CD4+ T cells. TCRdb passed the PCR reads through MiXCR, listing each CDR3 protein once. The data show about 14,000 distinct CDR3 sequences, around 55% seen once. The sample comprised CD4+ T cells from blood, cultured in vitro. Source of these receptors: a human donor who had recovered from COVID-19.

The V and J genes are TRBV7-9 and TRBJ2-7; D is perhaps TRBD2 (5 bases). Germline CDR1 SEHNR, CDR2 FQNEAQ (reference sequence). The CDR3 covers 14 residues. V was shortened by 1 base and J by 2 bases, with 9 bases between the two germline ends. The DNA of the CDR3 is TGTGCCAGCAGCTTAGGGTGGGAGCCCTACGAGCAGTACTTC. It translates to CASSLGWEPYEQYF.

This CDR3 is CSGTTGVETEAFF. As DNA, the CDR3 is TGCAGCGGGACGACAGGGGTAGAGACTGAAGCTTTCTTT. The V gene is TRBV29-1, the J gene TRBJ1-1, with TRBD1 matching over 8 bases. The CDR3 is 13 residues long. Germline V gene lookup returns CDR1 SQVTM and CDR2 ANQGSEA. The V gene end was trimmed by 7 bases and the J gene end by 5 bases; junction bases not matched to a gene: 9. The entire variable domain, with the rest obtained from reference TRBV29-1 and TRBJ1-1, is as follows: SAVISQKPSRDICQRGTSLTIQCQVDSQVTMMFWYRQQPGQSLTLIATANQGSEATYESGFVIDKFPISRPNLTFSTLTVSNMSPEDSSIYLCSGTTGVETEAFFGQGTRLTVV.

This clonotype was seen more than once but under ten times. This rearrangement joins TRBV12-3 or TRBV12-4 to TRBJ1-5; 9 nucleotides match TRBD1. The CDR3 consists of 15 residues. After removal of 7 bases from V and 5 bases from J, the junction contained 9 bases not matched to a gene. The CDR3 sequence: CASTLRGQGDQPQHF. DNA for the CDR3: TGTGCCAGCACCCTCCGGGGACAGGGCGATCAGCCCCAGCATTTT.

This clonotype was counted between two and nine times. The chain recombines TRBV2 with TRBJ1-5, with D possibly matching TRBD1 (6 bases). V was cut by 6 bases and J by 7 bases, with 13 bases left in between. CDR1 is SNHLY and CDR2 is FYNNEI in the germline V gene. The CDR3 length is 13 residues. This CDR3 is CASRAGVGQPQHF. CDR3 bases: TGTGCCAGCAGAGCAGGGGTTGGCCAGCCCCAGCATTTT.

CDR3 DNA sequence: TGTGCCAGCAGACGACACACAGGGGGGGACTCCCATGAAAAACTGTTTTTT. Amino acid sequence: CASRRHTGGDSHEKLFF. The chain couples TRBV28 to TRBJ1-4; TRBD1 matches at 8 bases. V dropped 6 bases and J dropped 6; count of bases not matched to a gene: 15. This CDR3 has 17 residues. Germline V gives CDR1 MDHEN, CDR2 SYDVKM.

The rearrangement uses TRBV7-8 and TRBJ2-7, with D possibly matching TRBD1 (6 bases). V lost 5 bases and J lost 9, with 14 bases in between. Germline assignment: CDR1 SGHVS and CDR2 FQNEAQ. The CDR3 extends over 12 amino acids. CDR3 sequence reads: CASSQGLPGQYF. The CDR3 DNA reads TGTGCCAGCAGCCAGGGGCTCCCAGGGCAGTACTTC.

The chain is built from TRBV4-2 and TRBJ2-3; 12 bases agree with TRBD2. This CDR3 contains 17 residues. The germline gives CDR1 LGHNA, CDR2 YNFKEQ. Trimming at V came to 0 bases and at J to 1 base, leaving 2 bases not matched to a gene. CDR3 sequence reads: CASSQDPSGRGTDTQYF. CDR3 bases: TGTGCCAGCAGCCAAGATCCTAGCGGGAGGGGCACAGATACGCAGTATTTT.

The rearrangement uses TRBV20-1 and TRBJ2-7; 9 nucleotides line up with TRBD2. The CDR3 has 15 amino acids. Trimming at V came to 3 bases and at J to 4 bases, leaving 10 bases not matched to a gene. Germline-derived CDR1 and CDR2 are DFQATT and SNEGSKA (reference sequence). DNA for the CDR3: TGCAGTGCTAGCCATGTAGCGGGAGCTTCTTACGAGCAGTACTTC. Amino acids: CSASHVAGASYEQYF.

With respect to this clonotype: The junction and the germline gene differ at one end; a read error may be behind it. In DNA form, the CDR3 reads TGCGCCAGCAGCCAACTGGGACTAGCGGGAGTAACGGAGACCCAGTACTTC. It codes for CASSQLGLAGVTETQYF. The V call is TRBV7-2, the J call TRBJ2-5; 14 nucleotides align to TRBD2. CDR1 and CDR2 (germline): SGHTA, FQGNSA. The CDR3 has 17 amino acids.

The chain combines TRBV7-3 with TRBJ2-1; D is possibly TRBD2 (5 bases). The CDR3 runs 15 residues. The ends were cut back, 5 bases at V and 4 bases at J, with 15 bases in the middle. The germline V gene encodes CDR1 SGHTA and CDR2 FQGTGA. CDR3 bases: TGTGCCAGCAGCAAACGGGATGCGGTTTACAATGAGCAGTTCTTC. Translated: CASSKRDAVYNEQFF.

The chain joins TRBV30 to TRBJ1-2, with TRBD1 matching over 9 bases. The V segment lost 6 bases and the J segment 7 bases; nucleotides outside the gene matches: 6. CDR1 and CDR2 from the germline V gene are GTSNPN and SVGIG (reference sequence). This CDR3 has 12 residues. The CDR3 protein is CACPGTGTGYTF. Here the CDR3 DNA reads TGTGCCTGCCCAGGGACAGGGACTGGCTACACCTTC.

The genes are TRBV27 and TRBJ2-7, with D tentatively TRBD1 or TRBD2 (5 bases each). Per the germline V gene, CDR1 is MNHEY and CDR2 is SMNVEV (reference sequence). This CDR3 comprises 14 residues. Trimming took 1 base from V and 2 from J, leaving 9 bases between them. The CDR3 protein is CASSLYGTTYEQYF. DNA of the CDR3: TGTGCCAGCAGTTTATATGGGACGACCTACGAGCAGTACTTC.

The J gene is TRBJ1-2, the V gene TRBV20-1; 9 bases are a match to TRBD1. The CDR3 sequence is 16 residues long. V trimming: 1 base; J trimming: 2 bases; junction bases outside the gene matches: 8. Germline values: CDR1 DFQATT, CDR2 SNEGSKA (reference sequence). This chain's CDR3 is CSARALTGTGNYGYTF. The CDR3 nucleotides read TGCAGTGCTAGAGCCTTGACCGGGACAGGGAACTATGGCTACACCTTC.

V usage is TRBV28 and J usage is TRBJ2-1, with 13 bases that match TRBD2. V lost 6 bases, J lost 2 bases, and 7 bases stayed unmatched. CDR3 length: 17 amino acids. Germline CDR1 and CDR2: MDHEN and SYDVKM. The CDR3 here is CASSGLAGEGPYNEQFF. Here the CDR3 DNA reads TGTGCCAGCAGCGGACTAGCGGGAGAAGGGCCCTACAATGAGCAGTTCTTC.

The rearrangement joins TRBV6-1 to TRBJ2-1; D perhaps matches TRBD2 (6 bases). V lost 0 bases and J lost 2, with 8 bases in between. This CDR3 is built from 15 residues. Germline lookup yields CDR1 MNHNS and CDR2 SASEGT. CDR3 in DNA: TGTGCCAGCAGTGAAGCGGGAGGTCCCTACAATGAGCAGTTCTTC. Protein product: CASSEAGGPYNEQFF.

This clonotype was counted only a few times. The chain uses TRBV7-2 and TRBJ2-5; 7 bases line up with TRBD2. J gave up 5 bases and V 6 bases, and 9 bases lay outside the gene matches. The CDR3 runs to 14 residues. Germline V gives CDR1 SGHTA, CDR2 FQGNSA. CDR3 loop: CASSSRAGAETQYF. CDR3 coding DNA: TGTGCCAGCAGTTCACGGGCGGGAGCCGAGACCCAGTACTTC.

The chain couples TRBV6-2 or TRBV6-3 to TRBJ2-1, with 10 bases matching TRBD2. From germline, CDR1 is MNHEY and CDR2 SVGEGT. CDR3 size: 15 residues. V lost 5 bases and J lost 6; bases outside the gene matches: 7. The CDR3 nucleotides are TGTGCCAGCAGTCCCGGGACTAGCGAGGTCAATGAGCAGTTCTTC. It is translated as CASSPGTSEVNEQFF.

CDR3 protein: CASSSGVRGYGYTF. Here the CDR3 DNA reads TGTGCCAGCAGCTCGGGAGTTCGGGGTTATGGCTACACCTTC. The chain joins TRBV7-9 to TRBJ1-2, with unresolved D. The germline gives CDR1 SEHNR, CDR2 FQNEAQ (reference sequence). Trimming stripped 4 bases from V and 5 bases from J, with 14 bases between. The CDR3 runs 14 residues. Full variable domain (missing parts from reference TRBV7-9 and TRBJ1-2): DTGVSQNPRHKITKRGQNVTFRCDPISEHNRLYWYRQTLGQGPEFLTYFQNEAQLEKSRLLSDRFSAERPKGSFSTLEIQRTEQGDSAMYLCASSSGVRGYGYTFGSGTRLTVV.

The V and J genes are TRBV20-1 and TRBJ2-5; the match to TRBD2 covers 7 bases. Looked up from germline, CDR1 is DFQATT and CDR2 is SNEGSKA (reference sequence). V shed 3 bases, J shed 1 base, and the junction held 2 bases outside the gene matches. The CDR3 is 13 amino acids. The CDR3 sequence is CSARSSGQETQYF. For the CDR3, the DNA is TGCAGTGCTAGGTCTAGCGGCCAAGAGACCCAGTACTTC.

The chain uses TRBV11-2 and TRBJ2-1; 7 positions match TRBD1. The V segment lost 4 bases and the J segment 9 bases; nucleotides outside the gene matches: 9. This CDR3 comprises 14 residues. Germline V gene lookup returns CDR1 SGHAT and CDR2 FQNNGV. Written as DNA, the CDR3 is TGTGCCAGCAGCTCGACGGACAGGCAACCTGAGCAGTTCTTC. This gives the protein CASSSTDRQPEQFF.

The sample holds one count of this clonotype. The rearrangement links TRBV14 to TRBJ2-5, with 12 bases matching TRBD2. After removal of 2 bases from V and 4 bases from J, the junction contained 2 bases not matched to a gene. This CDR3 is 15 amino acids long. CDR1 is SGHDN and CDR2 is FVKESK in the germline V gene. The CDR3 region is CASSQMTSGRETQYF. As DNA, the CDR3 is TGTGCCAGCAGCCAAATGACTAGCGGGAGAGAGACCCAGTACTTC.

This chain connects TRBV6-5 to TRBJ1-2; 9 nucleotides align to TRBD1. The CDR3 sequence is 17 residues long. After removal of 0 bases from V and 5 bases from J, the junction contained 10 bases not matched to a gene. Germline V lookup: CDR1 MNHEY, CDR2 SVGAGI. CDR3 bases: TGTGCCAGCAGTTACTCTGGGACAGGGAGTGTGTGGTATGGCTACACCTTC. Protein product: CASSYSGTGSVWYGYTF.

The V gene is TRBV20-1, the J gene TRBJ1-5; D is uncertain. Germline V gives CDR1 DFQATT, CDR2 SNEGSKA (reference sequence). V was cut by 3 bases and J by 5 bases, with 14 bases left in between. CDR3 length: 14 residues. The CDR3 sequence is CSARGRQPYQPQHF. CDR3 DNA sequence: TGCAGTGCTAGGGGCAGGCAACCTTATCAGCCCCAGCATTTT.